The sequence of this T cell receptor (beta chain) was determined in a study of blood T cells in healthy people across ages. Whole-study context: About one barcoded beta molecule was captured per two T cells (by template switching).

Deletions cut 6 bases from V and 5 bases from J, with 15 bases between. CDR1 and CDR2 (germline): SGHRS, YFSETQ. The CDR3 extends over 14 amino acids. Next came a second PCR, run for about 7 to 12 cycles, which used a sample-barcoded 5' primer along with a J-beta primer mix. TCRdb passed the 5' RACE reads through MiXCR, listing each CDR3 protein once. Among more than 650,000 distinct CDR3 sequences listed, about a fifth were seen once. The sample holds a few counts of this clonotype. Every donor contributed roughly 10 milliliters of peripheral blood by blood draw. Specimen: blood. This TCR came from a man in his 70s in good health. The rearrangement links TRBV5-1 to TRBJ2-1; tentatively, D is TRBD2 (5 bases). The CDR3 DNA reads TGCGCCAGCACAATCCTCCCCGGGAACAATGAGCAGTTCTTC. Translated: CASTILPGNNEQFF.